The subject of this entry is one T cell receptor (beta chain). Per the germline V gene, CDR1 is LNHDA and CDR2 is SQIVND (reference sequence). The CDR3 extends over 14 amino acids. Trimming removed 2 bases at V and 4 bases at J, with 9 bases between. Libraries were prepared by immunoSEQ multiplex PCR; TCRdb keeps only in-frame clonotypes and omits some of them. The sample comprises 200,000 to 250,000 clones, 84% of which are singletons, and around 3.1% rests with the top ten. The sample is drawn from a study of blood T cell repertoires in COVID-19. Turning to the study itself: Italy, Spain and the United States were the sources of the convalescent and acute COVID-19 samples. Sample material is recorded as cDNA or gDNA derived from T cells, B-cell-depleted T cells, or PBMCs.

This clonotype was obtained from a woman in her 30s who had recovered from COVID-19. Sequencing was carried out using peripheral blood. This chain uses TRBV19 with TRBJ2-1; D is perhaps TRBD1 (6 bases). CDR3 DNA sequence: TGTGCCAGTAGTATAACGACAGGTTACAATGAGCAGTTCTTC. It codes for CASSITTGYNEQFF.